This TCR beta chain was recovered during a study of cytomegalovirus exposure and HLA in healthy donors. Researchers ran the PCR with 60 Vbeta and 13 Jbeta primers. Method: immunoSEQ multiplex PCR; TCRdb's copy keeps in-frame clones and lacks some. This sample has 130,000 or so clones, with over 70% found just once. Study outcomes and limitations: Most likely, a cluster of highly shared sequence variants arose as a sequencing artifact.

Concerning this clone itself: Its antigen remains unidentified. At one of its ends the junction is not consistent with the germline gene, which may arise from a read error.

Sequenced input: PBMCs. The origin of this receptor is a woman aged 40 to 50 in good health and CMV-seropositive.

The CDR3 is CTSGRGSNTEAFF. The CDR3 coding sequence is TGTACCAGCGGAAGGGGCTCGAACACTGAAGCTTTCTTT. The chain has TRBV7-3 and TRBJ1-1, with D perhaps matching TRBD1 (5 bases). Germline assignment: CDR1 SGHTA and CDR2 FQGTGA. The CDR3 has 13 amino acids.